This T cell receptor (beta chain) was sequenced for a study of cytomegalovirus exposure and HLA in healthy donors. Germline V gives CDR1 MDHEN, CDR2 SYDVKM. The length of the CDR3 is 14 residues. The V gene lost 2 bases and the J gene lost 4 bases, with 12 bases spanning the gap. This clone came up once. Its antigen is undetermined. Assay used: immunoSEQ multiplex PCR; TCRdb lists only in-frame clones, some missing. The top ten hold just under 3% of the sample, which has some 160,000 clones, approximately 90% seen once. Study-wide findings and caveats: One later analysis, an examination of the 120 validation repertoires, found that first-cohort TCR clusters tended to co-occur in them. Reports credit the classifier with highly specific, highly sensitive diagnosis of cytomegalovirus status.

The sequencing sample was made of PBMCs. This receptor was identified in a man aged 18 to 29 in good health and CMV-seronegative. This chain links TRBV28 with TRBJ2-7; weak D call: TRBD2 (7 bases). CDR3 protein: CASSLGGAGYEQYF. In DNA form, the CDR3 reads TGTGCCAGCAGTTTAGGGGGGGCCGGGTACGAGCAGTACTTC.